A single sample gave rise to the 3 T cell receptor beta chains below, sequenced in a study of molecular identifiers for immune sequencing clone quantification. TCRdb reprocessed the PCR reads via MiXCR and lists one record per CDR3 protein. The sample includes 600,000 to 650,000 distinct CDR3 sequences, less than 20% of them seen just once. Sequenced sample: naive CD8+ T cells from blood, with Jurkat cell RNA spiked in. Noted subset: FACS-sorted CD8+CD4-CCR7+CD45RA+ naive T cells. Receptor source: a human donor in good health. Some libraries in this study had Jurkat cell RNA spiked in.

The sample holds many counts of this clonotype. This chain joins TRBV29-1 and TRBJ2-7; a possible D gene is TRBD1 (6 bases). Germline loops: CDR1 SQVTM, CDR2 ANQGSEA. The CDR3 sequence is 12 residues long. Trimming took 3 bases from V and 4 from J, leaving 10 bases between them. The CDR3 nucleotides are TGCAGCGTTGACCTGGGGGCTTACGAGCAGTACTTC. Translation: CSVDLGAYEQYF.

This clonotype appeared many times. The CDR3 spells CASSWTGGGNEQYF. The DNA for the CDR3 is TGTGCCAGCAGTTGGACAGGGGGAGGAAACGAGCAGTACTTC. The chain employs TRBV6-5 and TRBJ2-7; 10 bases fit TRBD1. CDR1 and CDR2 (germline): MNHEY, SVGAGI. The CDR3 contains 14 residues. V was pared by 4 bases and J by 5 bases, with 5 bases of the junction left unmatched.

This clonotype has only a few counts. The chain combines TRBV9 with TRBJ2-2; 12 nucleotides align to TRBD2. Losses at the gene ends were 4 bases for V and 3 bases for J; bases not matched to a gene: 7. Per germline, CDR1 SGDLS and CDR2 YYNGEE. This CDR3 has 17 residues. The CDR3 reads CASSTPLAGGDTGELFF. For the CDR3, the DNA is TGTGCCAGCAGCACACCCCTAGCGGGGGGGGACACCGGGGAGCTGTTTTTT.